The rows below give T cell receptor beta chains drawn from one sample of a study of blood T cell repertoires in COVID-19. Clones were sequenced by immunoSEQ multiplex PCR, and TCRdb holds only the in-frame ones, with some missing. Of under 130,000 clones listed, roughly 87% are singletons. The sample comprised peripheral blood. These receptors were collected from a human donor in a cohort sampled during active COVID-19. Both conserved end residues are part of each CDR3. The D gene is left open where the match is weak. A row's size may be missing; if present it is once, few, many or a size class.

cdr3_nt,cdr3_aa,j_call,v_call,d_call,clone_size
TGTGCCAGCAGCCCCGGACGGGGGAACACTGAAGCTTTCTTT,CASSPGRGNTEAFF,TRBJ1-1,TRBV14,.,.
TGTGCCAGCAGTTCCCACAGGGGTCTTGACGGCAATCAGCCCCAGCATTTT,CASSSHRGLDGNQPQHF,TRBJ1-5,TRBV28,TRBD1,once
TGTGCCAGCAGCCCGTTAGACAGGGGTTCGCTGGTTACGCAGTATTTT,CASSPLDRGSLVTQYF,TRBJ2-3,TRBV5-6,TRBD1,.
TGTGCCAGCAGCGTAGATTCGAGGGAGGGTCAGCCCCAGCATTTT,CASSVDSREGQPQHF,TRBJ1-5,TRBV9,.,.
TGTGCCAGCAGCCGGGAGGGCCGTCAAGAGACCCAGTACTTC,CASSREGRQETQYF,TRBJ2-5,TRBV5-4,TRBD2,.
TGCGCCAGCAGTGATTCATTGGGACTAGCTTCCCCTAAGGATCCAAATCAGCAGTTCTTC,CASSDSLGLASPKDPNQQFF,TRBJ2-1,TRBV10-2,TRBD2,.
TGTGCCATCAGTCGGGACTCCGGGCAGTACTTC,CAISRDSGQYF,TRBJ2-7,TRBV10-3,.,.
TGTGCCAGCAGTTCAACAATGATAACAACTAATGAAAAACTGTTTTTT,CASSSTMITTNEKLFF,TRBJ1-4,TRBV7-9,.,once
TGTGCCAGCAGACGTACTGGTACCGGGGAGCTGTTTTTT,CASRRTGTGELFF,TRBJ2-2,TRBV7-8,.,.
TGCGCCACACAAGGGGGCTCCTACGAGCAGTACTTC,CATQGGSYEQYF,TRBJ2-7,TRBV10-2,.,.
TGTGCCAGTATGGTTCTCGGACAGGGGGTAACTGGGGCCAACGTCCTGACTTTC,CASMVLGQGVTGANVLTF,TRBJ2-6,TRBV19,TRBD1,.
TGCGCCAGCAGCTGGAATTATGGGCCCGAAAAACTGTTTTTT,CASSWNYGPEKLFF,TRBJ1-4,TRBV5-1,.,.
TGCAGCGTTGATCTGGGACAGGGGATGAGGTACTATGGCTACACCTTC,CSVDLGQGMRYYGYTF,TRBJ1-2,TRBV29-1,TRBD1,.
TGTGCCACCAGTGATGCCGGGAACTCTGGAAACACCATATATTTT,CATSDAGNSGNTIYF,TRBJ1-3,TRBV24-1,.,.
TGTGCCATCAGTGACCCCCGCGTGAACACCGGGGAGCTGTTTTTT,CAISDPRVNTGELFF,TRBJ2-2,TRBV10-3,.,.
TGTGCCAGCAGTGAATTCCGTCAGGGTCCTACCTCCGAGCAGTACTTC,CASSEFRQGPTSEQYF,TRBJ2-7,TRBV6-1,.,.
TGTGCCAGCAGTCACTCAGCGGGGGGGCATGAGACCCAGTACTTC,CASSHSAGGHETQYF,TRBJ2-5,TRBV27,TRBD2,once
TGTGCCAGCAGCGTAGAGGGGACAGGGGCTCGGGAGCAGTACTTC,CASSVEGTGAREQYF,TRBJ2-7,TRBV9,TRBD1,.
TGTGCCAGCAGCCTGAATGCAGGGGATAATTCACCCCTCCACTTT,CASSLNAGDNSPLHF,TRBJ1-6,TRBV7-2,.,.
TGTGCCAGCAGTTTAGTACAGGGTCGAGGCTACACCTTC,CASSLVQGRGYTF,TRBJ1-2,TRBV12-3/TRBV12-4,.,.
TGTGCCAGCAGCTTGACACAGGGCCCCACTATGCTCTATGGCTACACCTTC,CASSLTQGPTMLYGYTF,TRBJ1-2,TRBV5-6,.,once
TGTGCCAGCAGTTACTCAGGGCAGGGGGCCGAGACCCAGTACTTC,CASSYSGQGAETQYF,TRBJ2-5,TRBV6-5,TRBD1,.
TGTGCCAGCAGCTTGGCAGGGACTAGCGTGTCCGAGCAGTACTTC,CASSLAGTSVSEQYF,TRBJ2-7,TRBV11-2,TRBD2,.
TGCGCCAGCAGCCAAGGGGGGGGACTAGCGGGAGGGCGATCCTACAATGAGCAGTTCTTC,CASSQGGGLAGGRSYNEQFF,TRBJ2-1,TRBV4-1,TRBD2,.
TGTGCCAGTAGTATAGGACAGGGTGCCTACGAGCAGTACTTC,CASSIGQGAYEQYF,TRBJ2-7,TRBV19,TRBD1,.
TGTGCCAGTAGTATAGATCGGGGATTCAATCAGCCCCAGCATTTT,CASSIDRGFNQPQHF,TRBJ1-5,TRBV19,.,.
TGTGCCAGCGGTCTAACAGTCCCTGAAGCTTTCTTT,CASGLTVPEAFF,TRBJ1-1,TRBV7-9,.,.
TGTGCCAGCAGTTACAGCAGCGGGGGGGACAATGAGCAGTTCTTC,CASSYSSGGDNEQFF,TRBJ2-1,TRBV6-5,TRBD2,.
TGTGCCAGCAAGGTACAGGGAAATAACTATGGCTACACCTTC,CASKVQGNNYGYTF,TRBJ1-2,TRBV27,.,.
TGTGCCATCAGCGGTCTTTACGAGCAGTACTTC,CAISGLYEQYF,TRBJ2-7,TRBV10-3,.,.
TGTGCCATCAGCCGGACTAGTATCCCGAACACCGGGGAGCTGTTTTTT,CAISRTSIPNTGELFF,TRBJ2-2,TRBV10-3,TRBD2,few
TGTGCCAGCAGCTTTCTAGCGGGAGCTCGCACAGATACGCAGTATTTT,CASSFLAGARTDTQYF,TRBJ2-3,TRBV7-9,TRBD2,.
TGTGCCAGCAGCTTTATCGGGACAGATACGCAGTATTTT,CASSFIGTDTQYF,TRBJ2-3,TRBV7-9,.,.
TGCGCCAGCAGCTTGATGGGAGGGCCGCGGAGTGAAGATACGCAGTATTTT,CASSLMGGPRSEDTQYF,TRBJ2-3,TRBV5-1,TRBD2,.
TGTGCCAGCATCATGAAGGACCTAGCGGGAGCTTCAGCCGTCCTACAAGCTGAGCAGTTCTTC,CASIMKDLAGASAVLQAEQFF,TRBJ2-1,TRBV21-1,.,.
TGTGCCAGCAGCCAAGTACAAGGGGCGGATGCAACTAATGAAAAACTGTTTTTT,CASSQVQGADATNEKLFF,TRBJ1-4,TRBV3-1/TRBV3-2,.,.
TGTGCCAGTGGACAGGGGGCAGGTGAGCAGTTCTTC,CASGQGAGEQFF,TRBJ2-1,TRBV19,TRBD1,.
TGTGCCAGCAGTTTATCTTATGGACGCCCGGGAGGGACCCAGTACTTC,CASSLSYGRPGGTQYF,TRBJ2-5,TRBV27,TRBD2,.
TGTGCCAGCAGTTTTGTTCCCAGGGGCAACTATGGCTACACCTTC,CASSFVPRGNYGYTF,TRBJ1-2,TRBV28,.,.
TGTGCCAGTAGTATAGTACGAGGGCGCTCTGGGGCCAACGTCCTGACTTTC,CASSIVRGRSGANVLTF,TRBJ2-6,TRBV19,.,.
TGTGCCAGCTCCCGGGACAGGGGGCAGACCTACGAGCAGTACTTC,CASSRDRGQTYEQYF,TRBJ2-7,TRBV19,TRBD1,.
TGTGCCAGCAGCCAAACTAGCGGGAGAGAGACCCAGTACTTC,CASSQTSGRETQYF,TRBJ2-5,TRBV6-5,TRBD2,few
TGTGCCAGCAGTGGACAGGCAGCAACTAATGAAAAACTGTTTTTT,CASSGQAATNEKLFF,TRBJ1-4,TRBV2,.,.
TGCAGCGTTGATTTGGTACTAGCGGGAGGGGGCAATGAGCAGTTCTTC,CSVDLVLAGGGNEQFF,TRBJ2-1,TRBV29-1,TRBD2,few
TGTGCCAGCAGTTACTCTGGGGACTGGACCGGGGAGCTGTTTTTT,CASSYSGDWTGELFF,TRBJ2-2,TRBV6-5,.,.
TGTGCCAGCAGTGAGCGGGACAGGGGCTACGAGCAGTACTTC,CASSERDRGYEQYF,TRBJ2-7,TRBV6-1,TRBD1,few
TGTGCCAGCAGCTTGATGGTAGCGGGTTATCAGCCCCAGCATTTT,CASSLMVAGYQPQHF,TRBJ1-5,TRBV5-8,.,.
TGTGCCAGCAGTGAGTCTTCAGAGACCCAGTACTTC,CASSESSETQYF,TRBJ2-5,TRBV2,.,once
TGTGCCAGCAGCCCTAGAGAGGGAGGGCCTCCTGAGCAGTTCTTC,CASSPREGGPPEQFF,TRBJ2-1,TRBV11-3,TRBD2,.
TGTGCCAGCAGCTTGGACAGGGCCGGGAAAACCTACGAGCAGTACTTC,CASSLDRAGKTYEQYF,TRBJ2-7,TRBV5-6,.,.
TGTGCCAGCAGCTTATTATTATCTGGGCCGATTGAGACCCAGTACTTC,CASSLLLSGPIETQYF,TRBJ2-5,TRBV11-2,.,once
TGTGCCAGCAGCTTGAGGGTAGGGGCGTCAAATCCCTACGAGCAGTACTTC,CASSLRVGASNPYEQYF,TRBJ2-7,TRBV5-5,.,.
TGTGCCAGCAGCGACGAGGTATACGAGCAGTACTTC,CASSDEVYEQYF,TRBJ2-7,TRBV28,.,.
TGTGCCAGCAGCCCCCCGGGGATGGGTGCTGGGCAAGAGACCCAGTACTTC,CASSPPGMGAGQETQYF,TRBJ2-5,TRBV9,.,.
TGCGCCAGCAGCACCGGGACAGGGATGTTCAGCGAGACCCAGTACTTC,CASSTGTGMFSETQYF,TRBJ2-5,TRBV4-1,TRBD1,.
TGTGCCATCAGCGAAATAGCGGGGGGTTGGGAGCTGTTTTTT,CAISEIAGGWELFF,TRBJ2-2,TRBV10-3,TRBD2,.